This T cell receptor (beta chain) was observed in a study of blood T cells in healthy people across ages. This clonotype was counted only a few times. Extractions gave at least 5 micrograms of total RNA per sample. V was shortened by 7 bases and J by 14 bases, with 29 bases between the two germline ends. Germline V lookup: CDR1 SQVTM, CDR2 ANQGSEA. The CDR3 has 14 residues. For the second PCR, which ran for 7 to 11 cycles, a sample-barcoded 5' primer and a J-beta primer mix were used. Every cDNA was tagged by a template-switch adaptor with 12 random nucleotides. TCRdb called the 5' RACE reads again in MiXCR, with one record for every CDR3 protein. The sample contains 1.8 million or so distinct CDR3 sequences, 39% of which appear only once.

The rearrangement joins TRBV29-1 to TRBJ1-1, with D possibly TRBD1 on 6 matching bases. The TCR was taken from a human donor in good health. Sequencing was performed on blood. For the CDR3, the DNA is TGCAGCGCCTGGATGACAGGCACCTCTACTCGGGCATTCTTT. This codes for CSAWMTGTSTRAFF.